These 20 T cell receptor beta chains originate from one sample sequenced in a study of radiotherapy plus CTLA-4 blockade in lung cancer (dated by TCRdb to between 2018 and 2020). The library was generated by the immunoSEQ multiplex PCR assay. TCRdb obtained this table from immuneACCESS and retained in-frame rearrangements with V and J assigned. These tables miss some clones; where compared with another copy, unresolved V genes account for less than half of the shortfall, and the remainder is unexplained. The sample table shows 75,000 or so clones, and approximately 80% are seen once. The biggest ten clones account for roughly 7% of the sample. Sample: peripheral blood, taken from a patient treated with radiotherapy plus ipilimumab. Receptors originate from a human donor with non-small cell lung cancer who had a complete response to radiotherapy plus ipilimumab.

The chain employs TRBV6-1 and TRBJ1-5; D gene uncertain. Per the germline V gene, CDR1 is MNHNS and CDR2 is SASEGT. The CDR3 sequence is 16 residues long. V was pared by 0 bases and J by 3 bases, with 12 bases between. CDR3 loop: CASSEALTVSNQPQHF. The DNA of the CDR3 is TGTGCCAGCAGTGAAGCGCTTACGGTTTCCAATCAGCCCCAGCATTTT.

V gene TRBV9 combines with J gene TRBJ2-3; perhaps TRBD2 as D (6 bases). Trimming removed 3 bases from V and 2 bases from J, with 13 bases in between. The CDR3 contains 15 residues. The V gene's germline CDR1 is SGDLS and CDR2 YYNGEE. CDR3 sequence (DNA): TGTGCCAGCAGCGATTCCGGGACTGTCACAGATACGCAGTATTTT. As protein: CASSDSGTVTDTQYF.

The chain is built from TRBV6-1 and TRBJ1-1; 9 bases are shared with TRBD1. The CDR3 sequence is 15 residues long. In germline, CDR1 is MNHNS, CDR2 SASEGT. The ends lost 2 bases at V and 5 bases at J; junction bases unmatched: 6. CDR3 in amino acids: CASSEHTGGGTEAFF. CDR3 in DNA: TGTGCCAGCAGTGAACACACAGGGGGCGGGACTGAAGCTTTCTTT.

In DNA, the CDR3 is TGCGCCAGCAGCTTGATGAGCTCTGGGGCCAACGTCCTGACTTTC. Protein sequence: CASSLMSSGANVLTF. The rearrangement joins TRBV5-1 to TRBJ2-6, with D uncertain. The CDR3 covers 15 residues. Trimming took 1 base from V and 0 from J, leaving 5 bases between them. In germline, CDR1 is SGHRS, CDR2 YFSETQ.

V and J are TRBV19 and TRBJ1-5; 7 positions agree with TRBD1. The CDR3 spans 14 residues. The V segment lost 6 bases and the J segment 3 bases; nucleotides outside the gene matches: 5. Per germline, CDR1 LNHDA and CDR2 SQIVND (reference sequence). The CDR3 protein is CASSGGQTNQPQHF. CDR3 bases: TGTGCCAGTAGCGGGGGACAGACCAATCAGCCCCAGCATTTT.

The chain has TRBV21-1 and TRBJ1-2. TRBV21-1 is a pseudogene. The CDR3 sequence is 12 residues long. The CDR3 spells CASSKEGGGYTF. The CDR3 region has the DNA TGTGCCAGCAGCAAAGAAGGTGGGGGCTACACCTTC.

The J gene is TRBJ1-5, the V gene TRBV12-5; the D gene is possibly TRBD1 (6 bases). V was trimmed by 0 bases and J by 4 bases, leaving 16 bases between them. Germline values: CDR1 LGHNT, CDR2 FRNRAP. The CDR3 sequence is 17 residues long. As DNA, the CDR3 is TGTGCTAGTGGTTTGGTAATCGGGTGGGGGCAAAATCAGCCCCAGCATTTT. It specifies CASGLVIGWGQNQPQHF.

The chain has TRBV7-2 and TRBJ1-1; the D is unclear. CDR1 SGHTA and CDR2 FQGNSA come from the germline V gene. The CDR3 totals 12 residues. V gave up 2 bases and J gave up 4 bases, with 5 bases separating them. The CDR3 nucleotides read TGTGCCAGCAGCTTAACGGGCACTGAAGCTTTCTTT. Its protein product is CASSLTGTEAFF.

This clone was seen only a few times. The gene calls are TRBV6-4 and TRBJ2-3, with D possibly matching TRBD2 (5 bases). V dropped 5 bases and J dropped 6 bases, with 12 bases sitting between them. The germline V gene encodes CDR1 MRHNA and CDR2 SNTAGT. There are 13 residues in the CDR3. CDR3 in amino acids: CASSLAPEDTQYF. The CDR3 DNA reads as TGTGCCAGCAGTCTAGCCCCCGAGGATACGCAGTATTTT.

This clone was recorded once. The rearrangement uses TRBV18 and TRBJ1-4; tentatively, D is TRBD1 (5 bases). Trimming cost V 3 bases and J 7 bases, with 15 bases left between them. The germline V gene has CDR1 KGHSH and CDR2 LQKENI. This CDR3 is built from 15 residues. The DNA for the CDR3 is TGTGCCAGCTCACCGTTTCAGGGTCAGGGTGAAAAACTGTTTTTT. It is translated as CASSPFQGQGEKLFF.

The CDR3: CASSFRSGGGDTQYF. CDR3 nucleotide sequence: TGTGCCAGCAGTTTCCGTAGCGGGGGGGGCGATACGCAGTATTTT. The V call is TRBV6-5, the J call TRBJ2-3; the match to TRBD2 covers 11 bases. The CDR3 totals 15 residues. V was clipped by 4 bases and J by 6 bases; unmatched bases: 6. Germline CDR1 reads MNHEY; CDR2 reads SVGAGI.

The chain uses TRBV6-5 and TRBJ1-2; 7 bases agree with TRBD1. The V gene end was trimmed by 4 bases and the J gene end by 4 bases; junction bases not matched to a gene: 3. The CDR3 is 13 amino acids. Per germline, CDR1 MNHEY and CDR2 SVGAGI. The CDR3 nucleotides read TGTGCCAGCAGTTTCACAGGGGTCTATGGCTACACCTTC. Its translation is CASSFTGVYGYTF.

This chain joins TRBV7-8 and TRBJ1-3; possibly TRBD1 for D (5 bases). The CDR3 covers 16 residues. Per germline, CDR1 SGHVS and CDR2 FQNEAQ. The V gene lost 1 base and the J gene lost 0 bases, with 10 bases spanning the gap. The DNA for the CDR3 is TGTGCCAGCAGCTTAGGGGGGTTAAACTCTGGAAACACCATATATTTT. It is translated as CASSLGGLNSGNTIYF.

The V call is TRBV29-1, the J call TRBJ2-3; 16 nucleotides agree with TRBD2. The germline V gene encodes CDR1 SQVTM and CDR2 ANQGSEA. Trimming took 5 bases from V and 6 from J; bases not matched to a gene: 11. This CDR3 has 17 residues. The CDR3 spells CSVLPGLAGGLGDTQYF. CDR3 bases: TGCAGCGTTCTCCCGGGACTAGCGGGAGGGCTAGGGGATACGCAGTATTTT.

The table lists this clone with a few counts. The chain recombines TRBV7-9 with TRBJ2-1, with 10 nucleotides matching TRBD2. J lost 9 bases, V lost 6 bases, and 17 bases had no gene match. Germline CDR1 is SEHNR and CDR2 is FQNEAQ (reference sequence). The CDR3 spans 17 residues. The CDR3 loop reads CASRAWESSGGGFEQFF. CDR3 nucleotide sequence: TGTGCCAGCAGGGCTTGGGAGTCTAGCGGGGGAGGATTTGAGCAGTTCTTC. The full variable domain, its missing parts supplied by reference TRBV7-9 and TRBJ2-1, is DTGVSQNPRHKITKRGQNVTFRCDPISEHNRLYWYRQTLGQGPEFLTYFQNEAQLEKSRLLSDRFSAERPKGSFSTLEIQRTEQGDSAMYLCASRAWESSGGGFEQFFGPGTRLTVL.

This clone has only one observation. The CDR3 DNA follows: TGTGCCAGCAGCTTAATGACAGGCGTCGGTATGAACACTGAAGCTTTCTTT. Its translation: CASSLMTGVGMNTEAFF. The rearrangement joins TRBV7-2 to TRBJ1-1, with D tentatively TRBD1 (6 bases). Germline CDR1 and CDR2: SGHTA and FQGNSA. The CDR3 spans 17 residues. The V and J ends lost 2 bases and 0 bases respectively, with 16 bases between them.

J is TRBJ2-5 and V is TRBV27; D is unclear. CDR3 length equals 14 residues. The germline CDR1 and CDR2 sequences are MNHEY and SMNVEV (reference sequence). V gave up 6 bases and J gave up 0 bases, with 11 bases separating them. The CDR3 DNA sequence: TGTGCCAGCAGGCCTGTACCGTACCAAGAGACCCAGTACTTC. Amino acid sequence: CASRPVPYQETQYF.

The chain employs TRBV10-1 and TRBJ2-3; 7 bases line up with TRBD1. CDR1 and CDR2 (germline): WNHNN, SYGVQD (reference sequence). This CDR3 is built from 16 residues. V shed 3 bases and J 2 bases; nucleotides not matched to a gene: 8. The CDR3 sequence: CASSDRGQRPTDTQYF. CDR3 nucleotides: TGCGCCAGCAGTGATAGGGGACAGAGGCCCACAGATACGCAGTATTTT.

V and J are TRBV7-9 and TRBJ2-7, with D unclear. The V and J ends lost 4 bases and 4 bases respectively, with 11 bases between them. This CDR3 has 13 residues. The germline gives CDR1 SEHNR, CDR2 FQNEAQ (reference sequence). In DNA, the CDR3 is TGTGCCAGCAGCTCGGGCCGGTATTACGAGCAGTACTTC. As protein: CASSSGRYYEQYF.

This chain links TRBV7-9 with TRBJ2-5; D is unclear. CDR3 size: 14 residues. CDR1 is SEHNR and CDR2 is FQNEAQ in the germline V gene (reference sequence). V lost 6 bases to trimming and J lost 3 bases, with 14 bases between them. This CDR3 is CASSSTTIKETQYF. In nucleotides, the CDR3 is TGTGCCAGCAGTTCAACTACCATCAAAGAGACCCAGTACTTC.